A selection of T cell receptor beta chains follows, all from one sample in a study of cytotoxic CD8 clonotypes in ibrutinib-treated CLL. Data came from immunoSEQ multiplex PCR; TCRdb stores just in-frame clones and leaves some out. The sample has about 130,000 clones, roughly 80% seen once. Sequencing was performed on PBMCs, taken after 24 months of ibrutinib treatment. The receptors derive from a human donor with chronic lymphocytic leukemia. Each CDR3 is given with its conserved first and last residue. The D gene is left open where the match is weak. Part of the rows lack a size; the others show once, few, many or a class for expanded clones.

D gene,V gene,clone size,J gene,CDR3 DNA,CDR3 protein
NA,TRBV2,NA,TRBJ2-7,TGTGCCAGCAGTGATCCTTACGAGCAGTACTTC,CASSDPYEQYF
TRBD1,TRBV9,NA,TRBJ1-6,TGTGCCAGCAGAAGGGGACAGGGGGCGAACTCACCCCTCCACTTT,CASRRGQGANSPLHF
NA,TRBV7-7,NA,TRBJ2-5,TGTGCCAGCAGCTTAATAGGGGCGCAAGAGACCCAGTACTTC,CASSLIGAQETQYF
NA,TRBV27,few,TRBJ1-2,TGTGCCAGCAGTTTATCGAGGGGGGGATATGGCTACACCTTC,CASSLSRGGYGYTF
NA,TRBV28,NA,TRBJ1-1,TGTGCCAGCAGGTTGATCAGGCCCATGAACACTGAGGCTTTCTTT,CASRLIRPMNTEAFF
TRBD1,TRBV7-6,once,TRBJ2-2,TGTGCCAGCAGCCTCAGACAGGGTTACACCGGGGAGCTGTTTTTT,CASSLRQGYTGELFF
NA,TRBV2,NA,TRBJ1-5,TGTGCCAGCGAGACAGACAATCAGCCCCAGCATTTT,CASETDNQPQHF
NA,TRBV5-5,NA,TRBJ2-7,TGTGCCAGCAGCCGTCTCAGGGAGCAGTACTTC,CASSRLREQYF
NA,TRBV7-3,NA,TRBJ2-5,TGTGCCAGCAGCCCACACGGGGCGAGGGGAGAAGAGACCCAGTACTTC,CASSPHGARGEETQYF
NA,TRBV2,NA,TRBJ1-5,TGTGCCAGCAGCAGGGAGACCACAGATAGCAATCAGCCCCAGCATTTT,CASSRETTDSNQPQHF
NA,TRBV30,NA,TRBJ2-4,TGTGCCTGGAGTGTGGTGGGGGCGGACATTCAGTACTTC,CAWSVVGADIQYF
TRBD1,TRBV6-5,NA,TRBJ2-7,TGTGCCAGCGGGGACAGGGGGCAAGGGTACGAGCAGTACTTC,CASGDRGQGYEQYF
TRBD2,TRBV10-1,NA,TRBJ2-4,TGCGCCAGCAGTCGACTAGCGGACGTAGCCAAAAACATTCAGTACTTC,CASSRLADVAKNIQYF
TRBD1,TRBV5-4,NA,TRBJ1-1,TGTGCCAGCAGCTTGATACAGGGGATGAACACTGAAGCTTTCTTT,CASSLIQGMNTEAFF
TRBD1,TRBV6-5,NA,TRBJ1-1,TGTGCCAGCAGTCGGGACAGGGAGGCTTTCTTT,CASSRDREAFF
TRBD2,TRBV19,NA,TRBJ2-5,TGTGCCAGTACCGAGACTAGCGGTTTCCAAGAGACCCAGTACTTC,CASTETSGFQETQYF
NA,TRBV11-2,once,TRBJ1-4,TGTGCCAGCAGCCTGACAGATACTAATGAAAAACTGTTTTTT,CASSLTDTNEKLFF
NA,TRBV20-1,NA,TRBJ1-1,TGCAGTGCCGACGAGGGCCTCGTAGCTTTCTTT,CSADEGLVAFF
NA,TRBV30,NA,TRBJ1-5,TGTGCCTGGAGTGTAGGCTACAATCAGCCCCAGCATTTT,CAWSVGYNQPQHF
NA,TRBV25-1,NA,TRBJ1-4,TGTGCCAGCAGTGAATTCTCGGGGATGGGGGAAAAACTGTTTTTT,CASSEFSGMGEKLFF
NA,TRBV6-6,NA,TRBJ2-5,TGTGCCAGCAGTCCCCCGGCAGGACTCCAAGAGACCCAGTACTTC,CASSPPAGLQETQYF
NA,TRBV7-9,NA,TRBJ2-1,TGTGCCAGCAGCTTCCGGCCAGGGATCTACAATGAGCAGTTCTTC,CASSFRPGIYNEQFF
TRBD1,TRBV29-1,NA,TRBJ2-6,TGCAGCGTGGGACAGGGGGCCACTGGGGCCAACGTCCTGACTTTC,CSVGQGATGANVLTF
TRBD1,TRBV9,few,TRBJ1-1,TGTGCCAGCAGCGCCCGACAGGGTCCGGCTGAAGCTTTCTTT,CASSARQGPAEAFF
NA,TRBV7-2,NA,TRBJ1-1,TGTGCCAGCAGCTTACTCGCAAGTGCTGAAGCTTTCTTT,CASSLLASAEAFF
TRBD1,TRBV11-2,NA,TRBJ1-6,TGTGCCAGCAGCTCACAGGGGTTCGGCAGTTCACCCCTCCACTTT,CASSSQGFGSSPLHF
NA,TRBV6-5,NA,TRBJ1-2,TGTGCCAGCAGTTACCACGACAGCGACTATGGCTACACCTTC,CASSYHDSDYGYTF
NA,TRBV10-1,NA,TRBJ1-3,TGCGCCAGCAGTGTCGGACCGGCCTCTGGAAACACCATATATTTT,CASSVGPASGNTIYF
TRBD1,TRBV28,few,TRBJ1-1,TGTGCCAGCAGTTTAACAGGGGACACTGAAGCTTTCTTT,CASSLTGDTEAFF
NA,TRBV7-9,once,TRBJ2-3,TGTGCCAGCAGCTTAGCGGAGCCCAGGGCAGCGCAGTATTTT,CASSLAEPRAAQYF
NA,TRBV15,few,TRBJ2-2,TGTGCCACCAGCAGACCCAACACCGGGGAGCTGTTTTTT,CATSRPNTGELFF
NA,TRBV19,NA,TRBJ1-2,TGTGCCAGTACCGCCCGGGGGGACTATGGCTACACCTTC,CASTARGDYGYTF
NA,TRBV7-2,NA,TRBJ1-2,TGTGCCAGCAGCTTTCTGCTCAGGGCAGACTATGGCTACACCTTC,CASSFLLRADYGYTF
NA,TRBV20-1,NA,TRBJ2-7,TGCAGTGCCAGAGGAATCTACGAGCAGTACTTC,CSARGIYEQYF
NA,TRBV19,NA,TRBJ1-6,TGTGCCAGTAGCCAGCCGAGTTCACCCCTCCACTTT,CASSQPSSPLHF
NA,TRBV7-8,NA,TRBJ2-6,TGTGCCAGCAGCTTTCGACGGATCTCTGGGGCCAACGTCCTGACTTTC,CASSFRRISGANVLTF
TRBD1,TRBV5-4,NA,TRBJ1-2,TGTGCCAGCAGCTTACCACAGGGGGCAGGGTATGGCTACACCTTC,CASSLPQGAGYGYTF